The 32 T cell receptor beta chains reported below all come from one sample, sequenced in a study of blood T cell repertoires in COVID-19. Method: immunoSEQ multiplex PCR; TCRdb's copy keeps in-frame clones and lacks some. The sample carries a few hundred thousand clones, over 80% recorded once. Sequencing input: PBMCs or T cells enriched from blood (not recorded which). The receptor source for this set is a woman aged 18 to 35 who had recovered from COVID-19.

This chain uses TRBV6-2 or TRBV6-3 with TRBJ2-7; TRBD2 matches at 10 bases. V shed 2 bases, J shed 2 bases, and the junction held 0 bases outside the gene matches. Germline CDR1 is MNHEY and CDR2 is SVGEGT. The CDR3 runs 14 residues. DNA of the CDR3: TGTGCCAGCAGTTACACTAGCGGGGCCTACGAGCAGTACTTC. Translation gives CASSYTSGAYEQYF.

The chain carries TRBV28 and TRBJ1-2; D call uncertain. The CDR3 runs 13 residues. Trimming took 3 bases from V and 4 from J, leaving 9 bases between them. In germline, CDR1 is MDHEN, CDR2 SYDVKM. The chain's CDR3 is CASSFVQLYGYTF. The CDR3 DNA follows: TGTGCCAGCAGTTTCGTACAGCTCTATGGCTACACCTTC.

The CDR3 bases are TGTGCCAGCAGATTCATGGTGGGACAGGGTCCTAATCAGCCCCAGCATTTT. It encodes CASRFMVGQGPNQPQHF. V gene TRBV2 combines with J gene TRBJ1-5; TRBD1 aligns across 9 bases. Germline CDR1 is SNHLY and CDR2 is FYNNEI. This CDR3 contains 17 residues. Trimming removed 6 bases from V and 4 bases from J; junction bases left unmatched: 13.

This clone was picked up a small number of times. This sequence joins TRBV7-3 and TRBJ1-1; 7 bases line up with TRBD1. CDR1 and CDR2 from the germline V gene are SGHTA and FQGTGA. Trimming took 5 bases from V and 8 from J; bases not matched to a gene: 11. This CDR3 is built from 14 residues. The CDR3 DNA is TGTGCCAGCAGCCGATCACCCGGGACAGCAGAAGCTTTCTTT. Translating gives CASSRSPGTAEAFF. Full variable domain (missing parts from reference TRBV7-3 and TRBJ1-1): GAGVSQTPSNKVTEKGKYVELRCDPISGHTALYWYRQSLGQGPEFLIYFQGTGAADDSGLPNDRFFAVRPEGSVSTLKIQRTERGDSAVYLCASSRSPGTAEAFFGQGTRLTVV.

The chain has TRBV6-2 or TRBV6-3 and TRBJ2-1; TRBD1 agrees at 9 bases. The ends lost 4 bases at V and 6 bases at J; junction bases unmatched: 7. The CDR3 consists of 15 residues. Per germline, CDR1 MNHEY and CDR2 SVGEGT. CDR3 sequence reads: CASSWRTGDSNEQFF. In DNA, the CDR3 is TGTGCCAGCAGTTGGCGGACAGGGGATAGCAATGAGCAGTTCTTC.

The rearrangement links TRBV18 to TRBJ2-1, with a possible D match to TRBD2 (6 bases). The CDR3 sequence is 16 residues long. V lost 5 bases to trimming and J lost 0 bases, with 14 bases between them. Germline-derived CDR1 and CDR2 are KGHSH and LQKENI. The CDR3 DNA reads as TGTGCCAGCTCAGCGCCTAGCGCCAGCTCCTACAATGAGCAGTTCTTC. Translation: CASSAPSASSYNEQFF.

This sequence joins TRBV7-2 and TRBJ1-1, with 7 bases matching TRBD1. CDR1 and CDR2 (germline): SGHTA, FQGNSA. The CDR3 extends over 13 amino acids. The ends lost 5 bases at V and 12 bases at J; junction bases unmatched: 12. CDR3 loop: CASSPVTGNPTFF. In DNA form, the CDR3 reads TGTGCCAGCAGCCCTGTGACAGGGAATCCTACTTTCTTT.

DNA for the CDR3: TGCGCCAGCAGCCCCCCCGGAGCGGGAGGGTACAATGAGCAGTTCTTC. This codes for CASSPPGAGGYNEQFF. The chain couples TRBV4-1 to TRBJ2-1, with 10 positions matching TRBD2. Germline-derived CDR1 and CDR2 are MGHRA and YSYEKL. The CDR3 is 16 amino acids. V was clipped by 4 bases and J by 4 bases; unmatched bases: 7.

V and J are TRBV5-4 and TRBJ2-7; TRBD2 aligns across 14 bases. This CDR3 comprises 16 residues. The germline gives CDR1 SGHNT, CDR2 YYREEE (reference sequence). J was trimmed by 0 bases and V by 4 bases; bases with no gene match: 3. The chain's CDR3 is CASSRLAGGSSYEQYF. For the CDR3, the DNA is TGTGCCAGCAGCCGACTAGCGGGGGGGAGCTCCTACGAGCAGTACTTC.

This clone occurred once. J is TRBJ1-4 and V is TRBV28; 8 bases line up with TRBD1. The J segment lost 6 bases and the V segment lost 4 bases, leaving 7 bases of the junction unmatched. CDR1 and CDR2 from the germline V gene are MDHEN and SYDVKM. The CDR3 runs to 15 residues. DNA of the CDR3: TGTGCCAGCAGTTCCCAGGGGGCGCGTGATGAAAAACTGTTTTTT. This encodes CASSSQGARDEKLFF.

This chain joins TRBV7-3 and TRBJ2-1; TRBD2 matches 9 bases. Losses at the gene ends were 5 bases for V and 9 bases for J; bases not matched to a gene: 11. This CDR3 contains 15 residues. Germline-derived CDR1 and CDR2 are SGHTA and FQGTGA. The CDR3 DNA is TGTGCCAGCAGCCAAACTGCGGGGGGGACACGTGAGCAGTTCTTC. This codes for CASSQTAGGTREQFF.

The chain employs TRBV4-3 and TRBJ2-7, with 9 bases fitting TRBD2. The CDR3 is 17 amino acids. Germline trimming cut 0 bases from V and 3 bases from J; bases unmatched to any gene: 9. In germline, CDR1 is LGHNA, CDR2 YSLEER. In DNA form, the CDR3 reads TGCGCCAGCAGCCAAGATCATAGCGGGAGTACTTTCTACGAGCAGTACTTC. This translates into CASSQDHSGSTFYEQYF.

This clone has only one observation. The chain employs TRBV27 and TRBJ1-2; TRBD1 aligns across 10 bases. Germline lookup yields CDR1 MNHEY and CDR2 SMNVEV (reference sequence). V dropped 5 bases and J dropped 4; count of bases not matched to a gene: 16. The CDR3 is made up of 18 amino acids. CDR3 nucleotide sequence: TGTGCCAGCAGTCTCACCCTGTATGGGACAGGGGTCAGCTATGGCTACACCTTC. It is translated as CASSLTLYGTGVSYGYTF.

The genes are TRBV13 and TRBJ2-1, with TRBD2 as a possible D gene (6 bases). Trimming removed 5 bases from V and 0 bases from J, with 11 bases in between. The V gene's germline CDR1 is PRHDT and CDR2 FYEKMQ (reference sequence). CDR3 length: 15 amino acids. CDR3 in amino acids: CASSQDGSSYNEQFF. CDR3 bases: TGTGCCAGCAGCCAAGACGGGAGCTCCTACAATGAGCAGTTCTTC.

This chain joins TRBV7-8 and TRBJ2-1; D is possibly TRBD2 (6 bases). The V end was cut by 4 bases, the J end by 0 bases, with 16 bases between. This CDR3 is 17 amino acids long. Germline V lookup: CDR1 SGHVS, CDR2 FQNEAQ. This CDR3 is CASSYPRRGSSYNEQFF. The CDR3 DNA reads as TGTGCCAGCAGCTACCCCCGGCGGGGAAGCTCCTACAATGAGCAGTTCTTC.

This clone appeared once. The CDR3 is CASSDLAGEETQYF. As DNA, the CDR3 is TGTGCCAGCAGCGATCTAGCGGGGGAAGAGACCCAGTACTTC. The chain carries TRBV7-7 and TRBJ2-5, with TRBD2 identical over 10 bases. V shed 5 bases and J 3 bases; nucleotides not matched to a gene: 3. Germline CDR1 SSHAT, CDR2 FNYEAQ (reference sequence). This CDR3 region has 14 residues.

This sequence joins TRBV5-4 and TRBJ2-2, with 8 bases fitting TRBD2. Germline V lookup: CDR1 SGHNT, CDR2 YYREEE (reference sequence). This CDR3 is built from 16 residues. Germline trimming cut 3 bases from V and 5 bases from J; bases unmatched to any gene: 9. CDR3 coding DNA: TGTGCCAGCAGCTGGATCTCCGCTAGCGGGACCGGGGAGCTGTTTTTT. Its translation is CASSWISASGTGELFF.

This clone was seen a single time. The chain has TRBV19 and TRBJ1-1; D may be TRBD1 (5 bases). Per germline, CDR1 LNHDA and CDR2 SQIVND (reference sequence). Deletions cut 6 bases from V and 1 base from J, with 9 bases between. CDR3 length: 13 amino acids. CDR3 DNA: TGTGCCAGTAGCGTGACAGCGAACACTGAAGCTTTCTTT. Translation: CASSVTANTEAFF.

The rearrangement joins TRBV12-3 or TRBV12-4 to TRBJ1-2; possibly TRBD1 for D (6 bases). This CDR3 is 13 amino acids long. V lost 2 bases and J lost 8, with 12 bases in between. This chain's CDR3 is CASSLYTGYGYTF. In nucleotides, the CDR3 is TGTGCCAGCAGTTTATATACAGGGTACGGCTACACCTTC.

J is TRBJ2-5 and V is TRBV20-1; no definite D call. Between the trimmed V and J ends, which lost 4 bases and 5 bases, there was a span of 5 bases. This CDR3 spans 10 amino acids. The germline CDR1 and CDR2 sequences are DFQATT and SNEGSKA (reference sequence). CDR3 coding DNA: TGCAGTGCTAAGGAGGAGACCCAGTACTTC. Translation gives CSAKEETQYF.

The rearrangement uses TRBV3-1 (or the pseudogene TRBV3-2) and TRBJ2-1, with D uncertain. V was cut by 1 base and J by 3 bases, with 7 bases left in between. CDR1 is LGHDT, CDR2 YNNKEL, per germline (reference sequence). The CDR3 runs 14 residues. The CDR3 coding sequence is TGTGCCAGCAGCCAAGCCCTTGTCTACAATGAGCAGTTCTTC. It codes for CASSQALVYNEQFF.

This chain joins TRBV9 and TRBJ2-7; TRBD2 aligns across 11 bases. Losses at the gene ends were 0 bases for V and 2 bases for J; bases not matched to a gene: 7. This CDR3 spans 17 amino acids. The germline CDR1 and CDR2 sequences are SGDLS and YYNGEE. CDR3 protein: CASSVVTSGVGAYEQYF. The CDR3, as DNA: TGTGCCAGCAGCGTAGTGACTAGCGGGGTCGGCGCCTACGAGCAGTACTTC.

The CDR3 nucleotides are TGTGCCAGCAGTTCCGGGATTCCGCAGTTCTTC. It yields the protein CASSSGIPQFF. The gene calls are TRBV6-2 or TRBV6-3 and TRBJ2-1; tentatively, D is TRBD2 (5 bases). Germline CDR1 is MNHEY and CDR2 is SVGEGT. The length of the CDR3 is 11 residues. The V end lost 4 bases, the J end lost 12 bases, and 10 bases lay between the germline ends.

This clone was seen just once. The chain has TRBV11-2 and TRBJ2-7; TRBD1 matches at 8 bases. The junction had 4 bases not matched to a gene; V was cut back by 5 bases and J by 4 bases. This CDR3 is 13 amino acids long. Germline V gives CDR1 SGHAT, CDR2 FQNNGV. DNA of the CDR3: TGTGCCAGCAGCCGGGACAGGTTTTACGAGCAGTACTTC. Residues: CASSRDRFYEQYF.

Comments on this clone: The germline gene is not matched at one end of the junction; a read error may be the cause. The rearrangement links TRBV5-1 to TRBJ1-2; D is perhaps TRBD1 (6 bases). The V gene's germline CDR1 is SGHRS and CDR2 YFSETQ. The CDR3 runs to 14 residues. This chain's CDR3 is CASNLDSANYGYTF. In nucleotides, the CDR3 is TGCGCCAGCAACTTGGACAGTGCTAACTATGGCTACACCTTC.

The CDR3: CASSLGRDIGTEAFF. Written as DNA, the CDR3 is TGTGCCAGCAGCTTAGGGAGGGATATTGGCACTGAAGCTTTCTTT. The chain uses TRBV7-8 and TRBJ1-1; D gene uncertain. With 1 base removed from V and 4 bases from J, the gap between germline ends came to 13 bases. Looked up from germline, CDR1 is SGHVS and CDR2 is FQNEAQ. This CDR3 contains 15 residues.

The CDR3 nucleotides are TGTGCCAGCAGTTACTCGGTAGGAGCGGGAGGAGAGACCCAGTACTTC. Its protein product is CASSYSVGAGGETQYF. This chain uses TRBV6-5 with TRBJ2-5; the match to TRBD2 covers 9 bases. The junction had 6 bases not matched to a gene; V was cut back by 0 bases and J by 4 bases. The V gene's germline CDR1 is MNHEY and CDR2 SVGAGI. The CDR3 extends over 16 amino acids.

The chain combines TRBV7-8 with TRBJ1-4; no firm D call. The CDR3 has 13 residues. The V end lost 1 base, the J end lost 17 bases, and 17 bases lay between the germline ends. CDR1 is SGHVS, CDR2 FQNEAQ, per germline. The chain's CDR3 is CASSLDGDRVAFF. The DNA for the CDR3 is TGTGCCAGCAGCTTAGACGGGGATCGGGTCGCTTTTTTT.

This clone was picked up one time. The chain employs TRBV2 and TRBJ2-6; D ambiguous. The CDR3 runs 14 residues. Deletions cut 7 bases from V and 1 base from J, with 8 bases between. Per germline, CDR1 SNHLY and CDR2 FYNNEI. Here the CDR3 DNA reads TGTGCCAGCAAATCCCTTTCTGGGGCCAACGTCCTGACTTTC. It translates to CASKSLSGANVLTF.

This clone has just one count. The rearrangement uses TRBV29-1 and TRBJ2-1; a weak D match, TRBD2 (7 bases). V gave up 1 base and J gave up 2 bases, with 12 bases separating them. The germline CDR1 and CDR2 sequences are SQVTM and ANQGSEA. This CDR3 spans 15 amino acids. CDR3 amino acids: CSVEARGATYNEQFF. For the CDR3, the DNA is TGCAGCGTTGAAGCTCGGGGGGCAACCTACAATGAGCAGTTCTTC.

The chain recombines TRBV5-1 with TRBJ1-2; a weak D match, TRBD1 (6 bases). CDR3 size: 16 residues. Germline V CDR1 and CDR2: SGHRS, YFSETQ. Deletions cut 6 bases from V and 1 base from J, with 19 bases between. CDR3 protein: CASKYALGADNYGYTF. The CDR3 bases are TGCGCCAGCAAATACGCGCTGGGGGCGGATAACTATGGCTACACCTTC. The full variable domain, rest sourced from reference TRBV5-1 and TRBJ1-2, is KAGVTQTPRYLIKTRGQQVTLSCSPISGHRSVSWYQQTPGQGLQFLFEYFSETQRNKGNFPGRFSGRQFSNSRSEMNVSTLELGDSALYLCASKYALGADNYGYTFGSGTRLTVV.

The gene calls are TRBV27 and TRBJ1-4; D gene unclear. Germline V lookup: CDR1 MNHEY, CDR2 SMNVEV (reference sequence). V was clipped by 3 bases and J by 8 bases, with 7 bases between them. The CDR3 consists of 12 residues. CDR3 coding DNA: TGTGCCAGCAGTTTCCTTGGCGAAAAACTGTTTTTT. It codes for CASSFLGEKLFF.